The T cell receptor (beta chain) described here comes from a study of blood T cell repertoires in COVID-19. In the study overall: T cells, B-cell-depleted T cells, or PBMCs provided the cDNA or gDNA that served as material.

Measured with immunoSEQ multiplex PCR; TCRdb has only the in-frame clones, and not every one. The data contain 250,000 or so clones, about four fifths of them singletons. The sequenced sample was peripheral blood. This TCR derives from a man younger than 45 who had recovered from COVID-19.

In DNA form, the CDR3 reads TGTGCCAGCAGCTTAGGGTCGGGGGGTTACACAGATACGCAGTATTTT. Translation: CASSLGSGGYTDTQYF. V gene TRBV11-2 combines with J gene TRBJ2-3; 7 positions agree with TRBD2. CDR1 and CDR2 (germline): SGHAT, FQNNGV. V dropped 1 base and J dropped 2; count of bases not matched to a gene: 6. The CDR3 is 16 amino acids.